This T cell receptor (beta chain) was sequenced in a study of cytotoxic CD8 clonotypes in ibrutinib-treated CLL. As for the study in general: The subjects consisted of some 12 relapsed/refractory and fewer than 16 treatment-naive individuals, with some 18 IGHV unmutated.

Deletions cut 4 bases from V and 0 bases from J, with 14 bases between. The CDR3 sequence is 16 residues long. The germline V gene encodes CDR1 SGHNT and CDR2 YYREEE (reference sequence). Overall study results and limits: Baseline values of clonality outstripped age-matched healthy donors and followed circulating CD8+ T-cell counts.

Here immunoSEQ multiplex PCR was the method, and the copy in TCRdb shows in-frame clones only, minus some. The data show about 140,000 clones, with approximately 80% seen just once and about 7.6% held by the top ten. On this clone: Its antigen is not known.

This chain links TRBV5-4 with TRBJ1-5; no firm D call. The sample was PBMCs, taken after 36 months of ibrutinib treatment. The clonotype comes from a human donor with chronic lymphocytic leukemia. The CDR3, as DNA: TGTGCCAGCAGCGAAACCGGTCCTTATAGCAATCAGCCCCAGCATTTT. It specifies CASSETGPYSNQPQHF.